Following are 28 T cell receptor beta chains from one sample sequenced in a study of lymphopenia after photon versus proton radiotherapy. Clones were sequenced by immunoSEQ multiplex PCR, and TCRdb holds only the in-frame ones, with some missing. The profile shows 150,000 to 200,000 clones, about 85% of them singletons. The sequences come from peripheral blood, collected from a patient treated with photon-based radiotherapy. These receptors were obtained from a man aged 45-60 years with gastric cancer.

This rearrangement joins TRBV7-6 to TRBJ2-3, with TRBD2 as a possible D gene (6 bases). This CDR3 has 16 amino acids. V was clipped by 5 bases and J by 3 bases, with 18 bases between them. Germline CDR1 is SGHVS and CDR2 is FNYEAQ. The CDR3 here is CASSHSGWRGTDTQYF. In DNA, the CDR3 is TGTGCCAGCAGCCATAGTGGCTGGCGGGGAACAGATACGCAGTATTTT.

The rearrangement joins TRBV5-6 to TRBJ1-1, with 8 bases fitting TRBD1. J lost 4 bases, V lost 2 bases, and 10 bases had no gene match. CDR1 and CDR2 (germline): SGHDT, YYEEEE. This CDR3 comprises 16 residues. CDR3 loop: CASSFVGTGGGTEAFF. In DNA, the CDR3 is TGTGCCAGCAGCTTTGTCGGAACAGGGGGAGGCACTGAAGCTTTCTTT.

This clone was counted once. This chain links TRBV6-5 with TRBJ1-5; D is unresolved. The CDR3 has 14 residues. The V end was cut by 6 bases, the J end by 10 bases, with 19 bases between. Germline V gene data show CDR1 as MNHEY and CDR2 as SVGAGI. The CDR3 DNA is TGTGCCAGCAGACCATATCAAACCGTATCACCCCAGCATTTT. The encoded protein is CASRPYQTVSPQHF.

The CDR3, as DNA: TGTGCCAGCAGTTACGACAGGGGGCTGGCTTTCTTT. It codes for CASSYDRGLAFF. This sequence joins TRBV6-6 and TRBJ1-1; 10 bases fit TRBD1. This CDR3 is 12 amino acids long. Germline CDR1 is MNHNY and CDR2 is SVGAGI (reference sequence). With 2 bases clipped from V and 11 bases from J, the junction kept 2 bases outside the gene matches.

This chain joins TRBV2 and TRBJ2-7; 8 nucleotides agree with TRBD1. Unmatched junction bases numbered 7, after V lost 7 bases and J lost 2 bases. The CDR3 contains 14 residues. Germline-derived CDR1 and CDR2 are SNHLY and FYNNEI. The CDR3 bases are TGTGCCAGCACCTCGGACAGGGAAACCTACGAGCAGTACTTC. Its translation: CASTSDRETYEQYF.

The chain couples TRBV6-1 to TRBJ1-1, with 9 bases aligning to TRBD1. CDR1 and CDR2 (germline): MNHNS, SASEGT. Trimming cost V 8 bases and J 5 bases; bases outside gene matches: 12. This CDR3 spans 15 amino acids. The CDR3 reads CASGQTGGGITEAFF. For the CDR3, the DNA is TGTGCCAGCGGCCAGACAGGGGGAGGGATAACTGAAGCTTTCTTT.

The rearrangement joins TRBV7-6 to TRBJ2-7; perhaps D is TRBD1 or TRBD2 (6 bases each). This CDR3 is built from 15 residues. Germline-derived CDR1 and CDR2 are SGHVS and FNYEAQ. V gave up 2 bases and J gave up 2 bases, with 13 bases separating them. For the CDR3, the DNA is TGTGCCAGCAGCTTACCTTTACGGGGGCCCTACGAGCAGTACTTC. Its translation: CASSLPLRGPYEQYF.

J is TRBJ2-5 and V is TRBV21-1; whether TRBD1, the table's D call, matches the DNA was not checked. TRBV21-1 is designated a pseudogene. The length of the CDR3 is 13 residues. The CDR3 DNA reads TGTGCCAGCAGCAAAGACAGCCAAGAGACCCAGTACTTC. Its translation is CASSKDSQETQYF.

This clone appeared a single time. This chain links TRBV5-1 with TRBJ1-4; the D gene is possibly TRBD1 (5 bases). Trimming took 4 bases from V and 0 from J, leaving 13 bases between them. The CDR3 runs to 16 residues. The germline gives CDR1 SGHRS, CDR2 YFSETQ. CDR3 nucleotides: TGCGCCAGCAGCGAGACAGTCCCAACAACTAATGAAAAACTGTTTTTT. It is translated as CASSETVPTTNEKLFF.

The chain recombines TRBV27 with TRBJ2-2; D may correspond to TRBD1 or TRBD2 (5 bases each). This CDR3 is built from 15 residues. The V gene's germline CDR1 is MNHEY and CDR2 SMNVEV (reference sequence). With 2 bases removed from V and 5 bases from J, the gap between germline ends came to 12 bases. The CDR3 DNA sequence: TGTGCCAGCAGTTTAGGGCAGGGAGAAACCGGGGAGCTGTTTTTT. This gives the protein CASSLGQGETGELFF.

This sequence joins TRBV19 and TRBJ1-5; 8 nucleotides match TRBD1. V shed 8 bases, J shed 3 bases, and the junction held 9 bases outside the gene matches. Germline V gene lookup returns CDR1 LNHDA and CDR2 SQIVND (reference sequence). This CDR3 is 15 amino acids long. The CDR3 sequence is CASVPARGPNQPQHF. The CDR3 coding sequence is TGTGCCAGTGTCCCTGCCAGGGGGCCCAATCAGCCCCAGCATTTT.

V usage is TRBV7-6 and J usage is TRBJ2-5; no definite D call. The germline V and J ends were trimmed by 2 bases and 0 bases, with 7 bases remaining between them. Germline V gene data show CDR1 as SGHVS and CDR2 as FNYEAQ. This CDR3 is 14 amino acids long. CDR3 coding DNA: TGTGCCAGCAGCTTACTAGGGCACCAAGAGACCCAGTACTTC. This encodes CASSLLGHQETQYF.

As regards this clone: This specimen includes other DNA sequences encoding the same CDR3. As DNA, the CDR3 is TGTGCCTCCCGGGGGGACTCCTACGAGCAGTACTTC. It translates to CASRGDSYEQYF. This chain connects TRBV27 to TRBJ2-7, with 7 nucleotides matching TRBD2. CDR1 and CDR2 (germline): MNHEY, SMNVEV (reference sequence). Germline trimming cut 11 bases from V and 0 bases from J; bases unmatched to any gene: 4. The CDR3 is 12 amino acids.

This clone was found a few times. V is TRBV7-9 and J is TRBJ1-2; possible D gene TRBD1, 5 bases. CDR3 length: 14 residues. Germline V gene lookup returns CDR1 SEHNR and CDR2 FQNEAQ (reference sequence). Trimming removed 1 base at V and 8 bases at J, with 14 bases between. CDR3 in amino acids: CASSLDVGQGGYTF. The CDR3, as DNA: TGTGCCAGCAGCTTAGATGTAGGACAAGGAGGCTACACCTTC.

The chain combines TRBV6-4 with TRBJ2-2; D is perhaps TRBD2 (6 bases). The germline V and J ends were trimmed by 0 bases and 4 bases, with 12 bases remaining between them. Germline V gene data show CDR1 as MRHNA and CDR2 as SNTAGT. The CDR3 covers 16 residues. The CDR3 loop reads CASSDSGGILTGELFF. The CDR3 bases are TGTGCCAGCAGTGACTCGGGGGGAATCCTCACCGGGGAGCTGTTTTTT.

The chain is built from TRBV10-3 and TRBJ2-7; TRBD1 matches 10 bases. CDR3 length: 16 residues. Germline trimming cut 6 bases from V and 1 base from J; bases unmatched to any gene: 9. The V gene's germline CDR1 is ENHRY and CDR2 SYGVKD. DNA for the CDR3: TGTGCCATCAGAGCCAACCCGGGACAGGGGTCCTACGAGCAGTACTTC. Amino acid sequence: CAIRANPGQGSYEQYF.

The V call is TRBV5-1, the J call TRBJ1-1; the D is unclear. Per the germline V gene, CDR1 is SGHRS and CDR2 is YFSETQ. This CDR3 is 14 amino acids long. The germline V and J ends were trimmed by 2 bases and 1 base, with 9 bases remaining between them. This CDR3 reads CASSFSDPNTEAFF. The CDR3 DNA follows: TGCGCCAGCAGCTTCTCAGACCCGAACACTGAAGCTTTCTTT.

This chain links TRBV18 with TRBJ2-2; possible D gene TRBD1, 6 bases. In germline, CDR1 is KGHSH, CDR2 LQKENI. The CDR3 is made up of 15 amino acids. V lost 3 bases and J lost 0, with 8 bases in between. The CDR3 bases are TGTGCCAGCTCACCTACAGGGCCGAACACCGGGGAGCTGTTTTTT. Translated, it gives CASSPTGPNTGELFF.

This clone has more than one count but fewer than ten. The rearrangement links TRBV20-1 to TRBJ2-3; tentative D call: TRBD2 (6 bases). The V end lost 5 bases, the J end lost 12 bases, and 15 bases lay between the germline ends. CDR1 and CDR2 from the germline V gene are DFQATT and SNEGSKA (reference sequence). The CDR3 loop spans 11 amino acids. CDR3 sequence: CSAPLASTQYF. The DNA of the CDR3 is TGCAGTGCTCCTCTAGCGAGTACACAGTATTTT.

The gene calls are TRBV18 and TRBJ1-4; perhaps TRBD1 as D (5 bases). Germline V gene sequence: CDR1 KGHSH, CDR2 LQKENI. The CDR3 runs 18 residues. V was clipped by 2 bases and J by 8 bases, with 24 bases between them. DNA of the CDR3: TGTGCCAGCTCACCATCGTATCAGCCCGACGGGGGAGAGGAAAAACTGTTTTTT. Its protein is CASSPSYQPDGGEEKLFF. The complete variable domain, with remaining parts taken from reference TRBV18 and TRBJ1-4, reads NAGVMQNPRHLVRRRGQEARLRCSPMKGHSHVYWYRQLPEEGLKFMVYLQKENIIDESGMPKERFSAEFPKEGPSILRIQQVVRGDSAAYFCASSPSYQPDGGEEKLFFGSGTQLSVL.

The chain links TRBV6-4 to TRBJ2-2; unclear D gene. V shed 4 bases and J shed 1 base, with 4 bases lying between them. CDR3 length equals 13 residues. Germline values: CDR1 MRHNA, CDR2 SNTAGT. CDR3 sequence (DNA): TGTGCCAGCAGTGGGGGGAACACCGGGGAGCTGTTTTTT. Its translation: CASSGGNTGELFF.

The rearrangement joins TRBV7-9 to TRBJ1-2; tentatively, D is TRBD1 (5 bases). Germline loops: CDR1 SEHNR, CDR2 FQNEAQ (reference sequence). V was cut by 1 base and J by 5 bases, with 11 bases left in between. The CDR3 is 14 amino acids. In nucleotides, the CDR3 is TGTGCCAGCAGCTTAGACGGGACTGGGTATGGCTACACCTTC. Protein sequence: CASSLDGTGYGYTF.

The chain recombines TRBV6-6 with TRBJ1-2; TRBD1 agrees at 9 bases. This CDR3 spans 15 amino acids. CDR1 is MNHNY and CDR2 is SVGAGI in the germline V gene (reference sequence). Trimming removed 6 bases from V and 4 bases from J; junction bases left unmatched: 9. The CDR3 nucleotides are TGTGCCAGCAGCCCCTCGGGACAGGGACCCTATGGCTACACCTTC. Translation: CASSPSGQGPYGYTF.

This clone was seen a single time. This chain joins TRBV30 and TRBJ1-4, with a weak D call TRBD1 (5 bases). This CDR3 is 11 amino acids long. Germline-derived CDR1 and CDR2 are GTSNPN and SVGIG (reference sequence). The CDR3 reads CGGASNEKLFF. In DNA, the CDR3 is TGTGGAGGGGCCTCGAATGAAAAACTGTTTTTT.

The V call is TRBV10-2, the J call TRBJ1-1; D not resolved. The V end was cut by 5 bases, the J end by 3 bases, with 13 bases between. CDR1 is WSHSY and CDR2 is SAAADI in the germline V gene. This CDR3 is 14 amino acids long. CDR3 DNA: TGCGCCAGCAGTCTAACCGATAGGGACACTGAAGCTTTCTTT. It encodes CASSLTDRDTEAFF.

J is TRBJ1-4 and V is TRBV28; D perhaps matches TRBD1 (6 bases). Germline V CDR1 and CDR2: MDHEN, SYDVKM. The V gene lost 6 bases and the J gene lost 8 bases, with 13 bases spanning the gap. The CDR3 length is 13 residues. The CDR3 nucleotides are TGTGCCAGCAGCGTACAGGGTAGGGAAAAACTGTTTTTT. Its translation is CASSVQGREKLFF.

The CDR3: CASSPRTSGSSYNEQFF. Written as DNA, the CDR3 is TGTGCCAGCTCACCCAGGACTAGCGGGAGCTCCTACAATGAGCAGTTCTTC. The genes are TRBV18 and TRBJ2-1; TRBD2 agrees at 13 bases. Germline values: CDR1 KGHSH, CDR2 LQKENI. The V and J ends lost 3 bases and 0 bases, in that order; junction bases with no gene match: 2. The CDR3 extends over 17 amino acids.

This clone was counted once. The chain is built from TRBV29-1 and TRBJ1-2, with D unresolved. V shed 6 bases and J shed 4 bases, with 15 bases lying between them. CDR1 SQVTM and CDR2 ANQGSEA come from the germline V gene. The CDR3 length is 13 residues. CDR3 region: CSVVDQSAYGYTF. Here the CDR3 DNA reads TGCAGCGTCGTGGACCAATCGGCCTATGGCTACACCTTC. Filled out from reference TRBV29-1 and TRBJ1-2, the complete variable domain reads SAVISQKPSRDICQRGTSLTIQCQVDSQVTMMFWYRQQPGQSLTLIATANQGSEATYESGFVIDKFPISRPNLTFSTLTVSNMSPEDSSIYLCSVVDQSAYGYTFGSGTRLTVV.